Listed here are 8 T cell receptor beta chains from one sample, sequenced in a study of blood T cell repertoires in COVID-19. TCRdb's table, derived via immunoSEQ multiplex PCR, lists solely in-frame clones and lacks some. The data hold hundreds of thousands of clones, with over 75% observed a single time. Sequences were obtained from peripheral blood. The receptors here all came from a woman aged 60-70 years with COVID-19, enrolled during active disease.

Comments on this clone: Other DNA sequences within the sample encode an identical CDR3. The chain links TRBV6-1 to TRBJ2-4; TRBD2 agrees at 8 bases. The CDR3 runs 15 residues. The V segment lost 3 bases and the J segment 0 bases; nucleotides outside the gene matches: 1. Germline CDR1 is MNHNS and CDR2 is SASEGT. For the CDR3, the DNA is TGTGCCAGCAGTGATAGCGGGGTAGCCAAAAACATTCAGTACTTC. Amino acid sequence: CASSDSGVAKNIQYF.

The chain is built from TRBV30 and TRBJ1-5; no reliable D call. The CDR3 sequence is 13 residues long. Trimming took 1 base from V and 4 from J, leaving 8 bases between them. In germline, CDR1 is GTSNPN, CDR2 SVGIG (reference sequence). The CDR3 loop is CAWSAQQNQPQHF. The CDR3 DNA sequence: TGTGCCTGGAGTGCACAGCAAAATCAGCCCCAGCATTTT.

This chain joins TRBV19 and TRBJ1-1; TRBD1 is a possible D gene (6 bases). There are 15 residues in the CDR3. Trimming stripped 6 bases from V and 0 bases from J, with 14 bases between. Germline-derived CDR1 and CDR2 are LNHDA and SQIVND (reference sequence). The CDR3 spells CASRETGTMNTEAFF. In DNA, the CDR3 is TGTGCCAGTAGAGAAACCGGGACAATGAACACTGAAGCTTTCTTT.

V is TRBV28 and J is TRBJ1-5, with D perhaps matching TRBD1 (6 bases). V gave up 5 bases and J gave up 2 bases, with 13 bases separating them. The CDR3 spans 15 residues. Germline V gene data show CDR1 as MDHEN and CDR2 as SYDVKM. CDR3 loop: CASSSSPGGNQPQHF. The CDR3 DNA reads as TGTGCCAGCAGTAGCTCCCCAGGGGGCAATCAGCCCCAGCATTTT.

The sample holds one count of this clone. V is TRBV2 and J is TRBJ1-1; D is perhaps TRBD1 (5 bases). V lost 1 base to trimming and J lost 10 bases, with 16 bases between them. The CDR3 contains 14 residues. The germline V gene encodes CDR1 SNHLY and CDR2 FYNNEI. The CDR3 region has the DNA TGTGCCAGCAGTGAAGAGGGCAGGGCCCCGGGAGCTTTCTTT. Translated, it gives CASSEEGRAPGAFF.

This rearrangement joins TRBV6-5 to TRBJ1-4; D is possibly TRBD1 (5 bases). Germline-derived CDR1 and CDR2 are MNHEY and SVGAGI. The CDR3 loop spans 13 amino acids. The V gene lost 10 bases and the J gene lost 7 bases, with 16 bases spanning the gap. The CDR3 DNA follows: TGTGCCACCACCGGGGGGGTTCCTGAAAAACTGTTTTTT. Protein product: CATTGGVPEKLFF.

This chain connects TRBV4-1 to TRBJ1-2; TRBD1 agrees at 9 bases. The CDR3 has 15 amino acids. CDR1 and CDR2 from the germline V gene are MGHRA and YSYEKL. V shed 2 bases and J 4 bases; nucleotides not matched to a gene: 5. CDR3 coding DNA: TGCGCCAGCAGCCAACGCCCGGGACAGGGCTATGGCTACACCTTC. This encodes CASSQRPGQGYGYTF.

The chain couples TRBV27 to TRBJ1-3; 7 bases align to TRBD1. The CDR3 consists of 16 residues. The germline V gene has CDR1 MNHEY and CDR2 SMNVEV (reference sequence). V lost 6 bases to trimming and J lost 0 bases; unmatched junction nucleotides: 8. The CDR3 DNA reads as TGTGCCAGCAGCAGACAGGGATACCTCTCTGGAAACACCATATATTTT. The encoded protein is CASSRQGYLSGNTIYF.